This entry features one T cell receptor (beta chain) sequence. Its antigen is as yet unknown. The sample originates from a study of CD8 T cells in Susac syndrome. Random hexamers were used to reverse transcribe roughly 0.45 to 1 ug of RNA. The immunoSEQ assay covered 54 Vbeta and 13 Jbeta segments for CDR3. TCRdb processed the immunoSEQ multiplex PCR reads anew with MiXCR; each CDR3 protein has one entry. The profile shows over 130,000 distinct CDR3 sequences, around 96% of them singletons. The multiple sclerosis control group was made up of treatment-naive patients with stable or active relapsing-remitting disease. Negative magnetic isolation gave CD8+ and CD4+ cells; FACS enriched CD8+ TEMRA. General observations from the study: By the study's own acknowledgment, its TCR sequencing and HLA analysis included relatively few individuals.

What was sequenced was CD4+ T cells from PBMCs. The clonotype was recovered from a human donor with multiple sclerosis.

DNA for the CDR3: TGTGCCAGCAGCCAAGACTTGCAGCGCAATCAGCCCCAGCATTTT. Translated: CASSQDLQRNQPQHF. The V and J genes are TRBV3-1 and TRBJ1-5; D ambiguous. Germline lookup yields CDR1 LGHDT and CDR2 YNNKEL (reference sequence). The CDR3 has 15 residues. With 0 bases removed from V and 2 bases from J, the gap between germline ends came to 8 bases.